The sequence of this T cell receptor beta chain was determined in a study of T cells in Graves' hyperthyroidism and ophthalmopathy. Study context: The authors collected peripheral blood at initial diagnosis, before any treatment.

Whole-study results and caveats: Before onset, ophthalmopathy was predicted by the model a median around 6 months earlier. Researchers found most expanded thyroid clonotypes above 0.001 in blood as well.

Exclusion followed for patients with uncontrolled infection, other autoimmune disease, pregnancy or lactation. CDR3 size: 14 residues. Looked up from germline, CDR1 is MNHEY and CDR2 is SVGEGT. Between the trimmed V and J ends, which lost 7 bases and 2 bases, there was a span of 12 bases. Turning to this clonotype: Antigen specificity is unknown.

RNA transcripts served as the template for amplifying TCR beta CDR3 regions. HTBI primers drove first-round RT-PCR of the TCR CDR3. From the multiplex PCR reads, TCRdb called clonotypes with MiXCR, one entry per CDR3 protein. The top ten hold approximately 8% of the sample, which has some 770,000 distinct CDR3 sequences, approximately 16% seen once. The sample taken for sequencing was blood. The receptor comes from a man between 18 and 29 years old with Graves' hyperthyroidism. This chain joins TRBV6-2 or TRBV6-3 and TRBJ1-3; the D is unclear. This CDR3 reads CASTLARAGNTIYF. The CDR3 nucleotides read TGTGCCAGCACCCTCGCACGGGCTGGAAACACCATATATTTT.